This T cell receptor (beta chain) appears in the sequencing data of a study of blood T cell repertoires in COVID-19. The data were produced by immunoSEQ multiplex PCR, yet TCRdb's version contains in-frame clones alone and is incomplete. The sample carries approximately 150,000 clones, around 81% recorded once. Germline V CDR1 and CDR2: MNHNY, SVGAGI (reference sequence). The CDR3 runs to 14 residues. V lost 4 bases to trimming and J lost 5 bases; unmatched junction nucleotides: 6. The material sequenced was peripheral blood. This TCR was recovered from a woman aged 80 or over with COVID-19, enrolled during active disease. The rearrangement links TRBV6-6 to TRBJ2-5; TRBD1 matches at 8 bases. Here the CDR3 reads CASSSDRGRETQYF. The CDR3 bases are TGTGCCAGCAGTTCCGACAGGGGCAGGGAGACCCAGTACTTC.